Below, 17 T cell receptor beta chains from the same sample are listed, as sequenced in a study of blood T cell repertoires in COVID-19 (dated by TCRdb to 2018 to 2021). Library generation was performed with the immunoSEQ multiplex PCR assay. This is the immuneACCESS table as TCRdb keeps it, with only in-frame sequences that have V and J called. A part of the clones is gone; compared with another copy, unresolved V genes explain less than half, and the rest is unexplained. In this sample the table shows tens of thousands of clones, roughly four fifths of which occur a single time. The top ten clonotypes cover 4% to 5.5% of the sample. The specimen sequenced was peripheral blood. Receptors were obtained from a human donor in a cohort sampled during active COVID-19.

The chain is built from TRBV7-9 and TRBJ2-2; D gene uncertain. This CDR3 region has 13 residues. The germline gives CDR1 SEHNR, CDR2 FQNEAQ (reference sequence). V lost 2 bases and J lost 5, with 6 bases in between. The CDR3 nucleotides are TGTGCCAGCAGCTTATACGGGACCGGGGAGCTGTTTTTT. Protein sequence: CASSLYGTGELFF.

On this clone itself: One end of the junction does not line up with germline, which may come from a read error. The chain has TRBV7-7 and TRBJ2-1; the match to TRBD2 covers 11 bases. This CDR3 region has 18 residues. In germline, CDR1 is SSHAT, CDR2 FNYEAQ (reference sequence). Here the CDR3 reads CASSLIPTSGGRYNEQFF. CDR3 nucleotides: TGTGCTAGCAGCTTAATTCCTACTAGCGGGGGCCGCTACAATGAGCAGTTCTTC. The full variable domain, rest sourced from reference TRBV7-7 and TRBJ2-1, is GAGVSQSPRYKVTKRGQDVTLRCDPISSHATLYWYQQALGQGPEFLTYFNYEAQPDKSGLPSDRFSAERPEGSISTLTIQRTEQRDSAMYRCASSLIPTSGGRYNEQFFGPGTRLTVL.

For this clone: This same CDR3 is encoded by further DNA sequences in the sample. The rearrangement joins TRBV7-2 to TRBJ2-5, with D maybe TRBD2 (5 bases). Germline-derived CDR1 and CDR2 are SGHTA and FQGNSA. V gave up 2 bases and J gave up 5 bases, with 6 bases separating them. The CDR3 totals 12 residues. The CDR3 sequence is CASSLRRETQYF. The CDR3 DNA follows: TGTGCCAGCAGCTTAAGGAGGGAGACCCAGTACTTC.

The chain employs TRBV5-1 and TRBJ2-2; 11 bases fit TRBD1. The junction had 4 bases not matched to a gene; V was cut back by 3 bases and J by 6 bases. Germline V lookup: CDR1 SGHRS, CDR2 YFSETQ. The CDR3 runs 15 residues. Here the CDR3 DNA reads TGCGCCAGCAGCTCCCTGGGACAGGGGGCCGGGGAGCTGTTTTTT. It encodes CASSSLGQGAGELFF.

The J gene is TRBJ2-3, the V gene TRBV5-1; 7 nucleotides line up with TRBD2. The CDR3 spans 15 residues. The trim removed 0 bases at V and 2 bases at J, leaving 3 bases unmatched. CDR1 SGHRS and CDR2 YFSETQ come from the germline V gene. CDR3 nucleotide sequence: TGCGCCAGCAGCTTGGAGCGGGGAGACACAGATACGCAGTATTTT. It specifies CASSLERGDTDTQYF.

The chain links TRBV2 to TRBJ2-1; 9 positions agree with TRBD2. This CDR3 has 12 amino acids. Germline CDR1 is SNHLY and CDR2 is FYNNEI. J was trimmed by 8 bases and V by 8 bases; bases with no gene match: 4. CDR3 in amino acids: CASSLAGYEQFF. The CDR3 bases are TGTGCCAGCTCGCTAGCGGGGTATGAGCAGTTCTTC.

The chain has TRBV7-9 and TRBJ2-1, with 7 bases fitting TRBD2. There are 12 residues in the CDR3. CDR1 SEHNR and CDR2 FQNEAQ come from the germline V gene (reference sequence). V dropped 8 bases and J dropped 4; count of bases not matched to a gene: 2. Here the CDR3 DNA reads TGTGCCAGCGGGGGGGAGTACAATGAGCAGTTCTTC. Encoded protein: CASGGEYNEQFF.

A few counts support this clone. This chain connects TRBV11-3 to TRBJ2-3, with 11 bases fitting TRBD2. The CDR3 is 16 amino acids. CDR1 and CDR2 from the germline V gene are SGHNT and YENEEA. V lost 0 bases and J lost 3; bases outside the gene matches: 2. CDR3 amino acids: CASSLDGTSGTDTQYF. Here the CDR3 DNA reads TGTGCCAGCAGCTTAGACGGGACTAGCGGAACAGATACGCAGTATTTT.

The V gene is TRBV3-1 (or the pseudogene TRBV3-2), the J gene TRBJ2-5; TRBD2 is a possible D gene (6 bases). There are 14 residues in the CDR3. The ends were cut back, 4 bases at V and 1 base at J, with 10 bases in the middle. CDR1 and CDR2 (germline): LGHDT, YNNKEL (reference sequence). The CDR3 DNA sequence: TGTGCCAGCAGCCCTGCGGGGCGCCAAGAGACCCAGTACTTC. Translating it yields CASSPAGRQETQYF.

This clone was found once. This chain links TRBV2 with TRBJ1-1; 9 nucleotides align to TRBD1. Germline V CDR1 and CDR2: SNHLY, FYNNEI. V was clipped by 6 bases and J by 4 bases; unmatched bases: 6. The CDR3 runs 14 residues. This chain's CDR3 is CASRETGGVTEAFF. DNA of the CDR3: TGTGCCAGCAGGGAGACAGGGGGAGTCACTGAAGCTTTCTTT.

This clone was counted a single time. The CDR3 loop reads CASSISSGGASDTQYF. DNA for the CDR3: TGCGCCAGCAGCATCAGTAGCGGGGGGGCTTCAGATACGCAGTATTTT. V gene TRBV5-1 combines with J gene TRBJ2-3; 11 positions agree with TRBD2. There are 16 residues in the CDR3. In germline, CDR1 is SGHRS, CDR2 YFSETQ. The J segment lost 4 bases and the V segment lost 4 bases, leaving 8 bases of the junction unmatched.

This chain joins TRBV5-1 and TRBJ2-6, with a tentative D call TRBD1 (6 bases). Trimming removed 2 bases at V and 4 bases at J, with 16 bases between. CDR1 is SGHRS and CDR2 is YFSETQ in the germline V gene. The CDR3 is 17 amino acids. DNA of the CDR3: TGCGCCAGCAGCTTAGGGACACGGATGCCCGGGGCCAACGTCCTGACTTTC. Its protein is CASSLGTRMPGANVLTF.

This clone was counted only a few times. This sequence joins TRBV30 and TRBJ1-5; 8 positions match TRBD1. This CDR3 spans 17 amino acids. V lost 2 bases, J lost 1 base, and 10 bases stayed unmatched. The germline V gene has CDR1 GTSNPN and CDR2 SVGIG (reference sequence). The DNA of the CDR3 is TGTGCCTGGAGTCTAACATCCGGGACAGGAAGCAATCAGCCCCAGCATTTT. Its translation is CAWSLTSGTGSNQPQHF.

The genes are TRBV19 and TRBJ1-2, with D unclear. The germline CDR1 and CDR2 sequences are LNHDA and SQIVND (reference sequence). This CDR3 is 14 amino acids long. V lost 6 bases and J lost 6, with 17 bases in between. The CDR3, as DNA: TGTGCCAGTAGGATAATGCGGGGAATACATGGCTACACCTTC. Its translation is CASRIMRGIHGYTF.

A single count supports this clone. The rearrangement uses TRBV3-1 (or the pseudogene TRBV3-2) and TRBJ1-2; 10 bases line up with TRBD1. The CDR3 is made up of 13 amino acids. The J segment lost 8 bases and the V segment lost 6 bases, leaving 6 bases of the junction unmatched. CDR1 is LGHDT, CDR2 YNNKEL, per germline (reference sequence). The CDR3 is CASSRQGAAGYTF. CDR3 in DNA: TGTGCCAGCAGTCGACAGGGGGCGGCAGGCTACACCTTC.

V and J are TRBV6-5 and TRBJ2-7; 8 bases agree with TRBD2. J gave up 3 bases and V 5 bases, and 3 bases lay outside the gene matches. Germline V gives CDR1 MNHEY, CDR2 SVGAGI. The CDR3 sequence is 13 residues long. CDR3 amino acids: CASSRAGDYEQYF. The DNA for the CDR3 is TGTGCCAGCAGTCGAGCGGGAGACTACGAGCAGTACTTC.

This clone was picked up a small number of times. The rearrangement uses TRBV7-9 and TRBJ1-4, with a tentative D call TRBD1 (6 bases). Germline CDR1 is SEHNR and CDR2 is FQNEAQ (reference sequence). V lost 1 base, J lost 8 bases, and 17 bases lay in between. The CDR3 has 16 amino acids. The CDR3 DNA sequence: TGTGCCAGCAGCTTAGACACGCAGGGGCAGGGAGAAAAACTGTTTTTT. It is translated as CASSLDTQGQGEKLFF. Full variable domain (outside the CDR3, taken from reference TRBV7-9 and TRBJ1-4): DTGVSQNPRHKITKRGQNVTFRCDPISEHNRLYWYRQTLGQGPEFLTYFQNEAQLEKSRLLSDRFSAERPKGSFSTLEIQRTEQGDSAMYLCASSLDTQGQGEKLFFGSGTQLSVL.